This T cell receptor (beta chain) is drawn from a study of CD8+ T cells in alopecia areata. Study-level information: Treated patients took oral tofacitinib at 5 to 10 mg twice daily. Study-level findings and limits: With tofacitinib ongoing, many expanded lesional clones persisted in both scalp and blood. Patients displayed less clarity in TCR sharing than mice, a finding possibly related to HLA.

Treatment here: oral pan-JAK inhibitor, 5-10 mg twice daily. The researchers isolated CD4+ and CD8+ T cells from PBMCs by sorting. With 3 bases removed from V and 11 bases from J, the gap between germline ends came to 19 bases. The CDR3 contains 14 residues. The germline V gene encodes CDR1 SNHLY and CDR2 FYNNEI. Following RNA extraction, reverse transcription yielded cDNA that acted as the sequencing template. Repertoires were generated with immunoSEQ multiplex PCR, while TCRdb's copy carries only in-frame clones and drops some. The table lists about 190,000 clones, 60% to 70% of them singletons. About this clone itself: The antigen is unknown.

Source: CD4+ T cells sorted from blood, taken at week 4, from a patient treated with tofacitinib. The chain is built from TRBV2 and TRBJ1-1; perhaps TRBD1 as D (6 bases). The clonotype was recovered from a human donor with alopecia areata. For the CDR3, the DNA is TGTGCCAGCAGTGAGCCGTTGGGGGGGCGGGCGGCTTTCTTT. It codes for CASSEPLGGRAAFF.